The clone carrying this T cell receptor (beta chain) is a singleton in its sample. Its antigen is undetermined. CDR3 length: 14 residues. Trimming took 7 bases from V and 3 from J, leaving 16 bases between them. Germline assignment: CDR1 SGHNT and CDR2 YYREEE (reference sequence). These data come from a study of PD-1 blockade in classical Hodgkin lymphoma. Sequencing was performed with immunoSEQ multiplex PCR; in TCRdb, only in-frame clones are kept and a portion is missing. The sample shows about 86,000 clones, roughly 90% of them seen only once. Study-wide results and limits: For complete responders, baseline diversity was comparable to that of newly diagnosed patients. Reported findings placed baseline TCR diversity lower in newly diagnosed patients (compared with healthy donors).

Every one of the patients relapsed after autologous stem cell transplantation (brentuximab vedotin exposure was variable). Progressive disease, partial response or complete response was each patient's best response. The receptor was isolated from a human donor with classical Hodgkin lymphoma. Sequences were derived from peripheral blood mononuclear cells (PBMCs), sampled at baseline. The J gene is TRBJ1-1, the V gene TRBV5-4; weak D call: TRBD1 (6 bases). DNA of the CDR3: TGTGCCAGCGGAGTAGGGGGGAGGTACACTGAAGCTTTCTTT. Its protein product is CASGVGGRYTEAFF.